Reported below is one TCR beta chain. This may come from a read error, since a much larger clone is one base off. The CDR3 carries no conserved terminal phenylalanine or tryptophan, so it likely arises from a read error. Construction of the TCR beta libraries employed iRepertoire HTBI primers in conjunction with Arm-PCR of CDR3 regions. Each CDR3 protein gets one entry after TCRdb re-called the multiplex PCR reads with MiXCR. The profile covers hundreds of thousands of distinct CDR3 sequences, with roughly 14% appearing a single time and roughly a tenth taken by the ten largest. Germline CDR1 reads MNHEY; CDR2 reads SMNVEV (reference sequence). V lost 8 bases and J lost 0, with 9 bases in between. The length of the CDR3 is 13 residues. This sample's time point: newly diagnosed GD, antithyroid drugs for less than 3 months. Scientists built the TCR library using RNA that was extracted from PBMCs. This sample was taken from a study of regulatory T cells in long-lasting Graves disease.

The same data also contributed to another study, on T cells in Graves' hyperthyroidism and ophthalmopathy. This second report adds: Used for diagnoses were clinical symptoms, serum thyroxine and TRAb, thyroid ultrasound and orbital computed tomography.

The chain combines TRBV27 with TRBJ2-3; D is possibly TRBD2 (5 bases). The clonotype originates from a man in his thirties or forties with Graves disease. The material was peripheral blood mononuclear cells (PBMCs), obtained at new diagnosis, from a patient treated with antithyroid drugs. The DNA of the CDR3 is TGTGCCAGCTACAAGCGGAGCACAGATACGCAGTATCTT. Translation gives CASYKRSTDTQYL.